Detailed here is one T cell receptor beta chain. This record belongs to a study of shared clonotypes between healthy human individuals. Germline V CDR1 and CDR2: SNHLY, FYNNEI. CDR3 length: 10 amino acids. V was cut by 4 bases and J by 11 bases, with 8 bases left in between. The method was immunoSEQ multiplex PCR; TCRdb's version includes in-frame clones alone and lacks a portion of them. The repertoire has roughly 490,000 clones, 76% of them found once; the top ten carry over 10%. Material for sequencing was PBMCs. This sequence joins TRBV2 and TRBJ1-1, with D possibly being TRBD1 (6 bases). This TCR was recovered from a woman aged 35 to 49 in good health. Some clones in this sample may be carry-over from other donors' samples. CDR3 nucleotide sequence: TGTGCCAGCAGTGCAGGGGTGGCTTTCTTT. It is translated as CASSAGVAFF.